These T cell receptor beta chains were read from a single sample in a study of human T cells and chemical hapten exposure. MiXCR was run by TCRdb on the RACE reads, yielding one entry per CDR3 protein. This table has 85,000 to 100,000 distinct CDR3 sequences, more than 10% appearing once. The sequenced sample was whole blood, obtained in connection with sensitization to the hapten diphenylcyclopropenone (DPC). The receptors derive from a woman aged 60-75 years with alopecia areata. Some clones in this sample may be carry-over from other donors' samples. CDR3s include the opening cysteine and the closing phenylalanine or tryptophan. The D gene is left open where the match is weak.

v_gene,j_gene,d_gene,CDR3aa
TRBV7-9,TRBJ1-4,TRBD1,CASSSADRGWKGLFF
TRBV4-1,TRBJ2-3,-,CASSQVPPGADTQYF
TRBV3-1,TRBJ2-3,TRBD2,CASSDATSADTQYF
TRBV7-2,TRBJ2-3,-,CASSSEWADTQYF
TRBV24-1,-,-,CATSDLGQPQYF
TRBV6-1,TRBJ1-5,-,CASRAQGAVGNQPQHF
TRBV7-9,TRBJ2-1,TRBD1,CASSQGQGAYNEQFF
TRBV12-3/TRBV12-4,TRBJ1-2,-,CASSLARLGAGGYTF
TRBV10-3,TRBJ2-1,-,CAARTRSSYNEQFF
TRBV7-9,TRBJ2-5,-,CASSLGPNRDTQETQYF
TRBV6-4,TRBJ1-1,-,CANSATTANTEAFF
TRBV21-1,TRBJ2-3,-,CASSKDSRPPESTDTQYF
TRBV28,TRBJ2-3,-,CAKRRDGTDTQYF
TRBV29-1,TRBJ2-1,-,CSVVRGYSYNEQFF
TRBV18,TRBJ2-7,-,CASSRQAGSSYEQYF
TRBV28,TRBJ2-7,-,CASQTMREQYF
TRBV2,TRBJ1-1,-,CASRNQPNTEAFF
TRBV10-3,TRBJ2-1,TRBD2,CAISDLAGYNEQFF
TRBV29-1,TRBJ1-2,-,CSVEDNTFTGYTF
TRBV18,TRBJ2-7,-,CASSSLGRPYEQYF
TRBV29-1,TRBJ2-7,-,CSVRKGVGLYEQYF
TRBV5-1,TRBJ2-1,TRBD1,CASSIATGYNEQFF
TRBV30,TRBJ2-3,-,CAWSVLPGGGDTQYF
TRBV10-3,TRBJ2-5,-,CAISEGETQYF
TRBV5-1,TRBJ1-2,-,CASSLDMEKVYGYTF
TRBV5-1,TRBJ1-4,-,CASSPGAREKPFF
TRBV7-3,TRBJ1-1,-,CASSLALRRENTEAFF
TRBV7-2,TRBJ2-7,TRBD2,CASSPPTSGMMKEQYF
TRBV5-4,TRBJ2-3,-,CASSLGGALTDTQYF
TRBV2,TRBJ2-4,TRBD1,CASTDRGQEFDIQYF
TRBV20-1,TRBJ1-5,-,CSAERGGQPQHF
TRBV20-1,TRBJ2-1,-,CSARDKDGGLSSYNEQFF